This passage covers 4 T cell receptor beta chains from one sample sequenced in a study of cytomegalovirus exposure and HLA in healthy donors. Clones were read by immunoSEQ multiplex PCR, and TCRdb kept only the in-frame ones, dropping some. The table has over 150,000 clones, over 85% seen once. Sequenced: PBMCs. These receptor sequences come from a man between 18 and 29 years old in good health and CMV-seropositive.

For the CDR3, the DNA is TGTGCCAGCAGGGGACAGGGACAACGCAATCAGCCCCAGCATTTT. It is translated as CASRGQGQRNQPQHF. The chain recombines TRBV6-6 with TRBJ1-5; the match to TRBD1 covers 9 bases. Germline-derived CDR1 and CDR2 are MNHNY and SVGAGI (reference sequence). V was pared by 6 bases and J by 2 bases, with 5 bases of the junction left unmatched. This CDR3 is 15 amino acids long.

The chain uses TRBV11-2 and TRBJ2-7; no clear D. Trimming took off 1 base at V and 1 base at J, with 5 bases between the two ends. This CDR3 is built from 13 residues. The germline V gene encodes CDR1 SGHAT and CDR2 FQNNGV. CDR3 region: CASSLAESYEQYF. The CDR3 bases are TGTGCCAGCAGCTTAGCCGAGTCCTACGAGCAGTACTTC.

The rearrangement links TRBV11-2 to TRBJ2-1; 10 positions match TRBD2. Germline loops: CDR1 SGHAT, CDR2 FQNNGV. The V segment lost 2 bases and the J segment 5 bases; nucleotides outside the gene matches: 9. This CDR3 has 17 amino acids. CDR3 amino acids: CASSLNPGLALDNEQFF. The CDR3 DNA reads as TGTGCCAGCAGCTTAAACCCGGGACTAGCGTTGGACAATGAGCAGTTCTTC.

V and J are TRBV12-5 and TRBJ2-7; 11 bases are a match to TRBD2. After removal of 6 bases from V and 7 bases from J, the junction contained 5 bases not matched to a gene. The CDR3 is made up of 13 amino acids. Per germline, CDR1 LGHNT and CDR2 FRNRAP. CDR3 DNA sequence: TGTGCTAGTGGCCTTAGCGGGAGGGGGGAGCAGTACTTC. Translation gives CASGLSGRGEQYF.